This record looks at one T cell receptor beta chain sequence and its context. Its antigen is undetermined. Using a constant-region primer together with ProtoScript II reverse transcriptase, TCR beta cDNA was made from 450 to 600 ng of total RNA. Three-round nested multiplex PCR performed with slightly modified ARM-PCR produced the TCR beta libraries. The first two PCR rounds used TRBV1-TRBV30 primers with a Cbeta primer, approximately 10 cycles each. TCRdb re-called the multiplex PCR reads through MiXCR, storing one row per CDR3 protein. The sample holds about 54,000 distinct CDR3 sequences, over 65% seen once. The record originates from a study of tumor-infiltrating lymphocytes in primary liver carcinoma. In the study overall: Staging of the tumors gave T1-T3 N0M0, with widths of roughly 4.2 to 11 cm.

For each extraction, RNA and DNA were obtained together from about 20-30 mg of unsorted bulk tissue. Each participant had primary liver carcinoma, and surgical resection was the treatment. With chronic HBV infection, the patients were also treatment-naive. Notes on the study in general: Relative to blood, tumors carried a significantly larger fraction of the repertoire in their top 250 clones (p = 0.039).

V was trimmed by 2 bases and J by 11 bases, leaving 16 bases between them. The CDR3 length is 14 residues. Germline V gene sequence: CDR1 LGHNA, CDR2 YNFKEQ. This sequence originates from a man in his forties with primary liver carcinoma and hepatitis B virus infection. This chain joins TRBV4-2 and TRBJ1-5; D gene unclear. Input material: liver tumor tissue from sampling region 2. Sample subset: tumor region T2, inferior pole. CDR3 protein: CASSQIETQQSQHF. CDR3 coding DNA: TGTGCCAGCAGCCAAATAGAGACGCAGCAGTCCCAGCATTTT.